The present entry profiles one TCR beta chain with its context. No antigen is known for it. Amplification used 60 Vbeta primers and 13 Jbeta primers. TCRdb keeps only in-frame clones here, not all; method: immunoSEQ multiplex PCR. The sample includes some 130,000 clones, approximately 70% seen only once; the top ten take 1.5% to 2%. The data originate from a study of cytomegalovirus exposure and HLA in healthy donors. Study results and caveats: Sequence variants that were highly shared formed a cluster that was likely a sequencing artifact. DRB1 had the most TCR associations and HLA-C the fewest, a later analysis found, with rates varying by HLA locus. HLA alleles showed associations with some 17,000 TCR beta sequences in a later analysis, at a 0.05 false discovery rate. The listing of about 150 TCR beta chains classed them as cytomegalovirus-associated.

The source is a human donor in good health. The sample consisted of PBMCs.

The CDR3 nucleotides are TGTGCCAGTCGACAGTGGATGAACACTGAAGCTTTCTTT. This translates into CASRQWMNTEAFF. The chain links TRBV28 to TRBJ1-1, with a possible D match to TRBD1 (5 bases). Trimming cost V 9 bases and J 0 bases, with 11 bases left between them. Per the germline V gene, CDR1 is MDHEN and CDR2 is SYDVKM. This CDR3 has 13 residues.